Below, 21 T cell receptor beta chains from the same sample are listed, as sequenced in a study of blood T cell repertoires in COVID-19. TCRdb keeps only in-frame clones here, not all; method: immunoSEQ multiplex PCR. Of approximately 90,000 clones listed, less than 90% are singletons. Sample: peripheral blood. These receptors were taken from a woman aged 80 or older with acute or convalescent COVID-19.

The V gene is TRBV25-1, the J gene TRBJ2-2; possibly TRBD2 for D (6 bases). From germline, CDR1 is MGHDK and CDR2 SYGVNS. The germline V and J ends were trimmed by 7 bases and 3 bases, with 15 bases remaining between them. The CDR3 has 15 residues. In DNA form, the CDR3 reads TGTGCCAGCACCGAGGCGGGGAAGGACACCGGGGAGCTGTTTTTT. It yields the protein CASTEAGKDTGELFF. The variable domain in full, completed from reference TRBV25-1 and TRBJ2-2, reads EADIYQTPRYLVIGTGKKITLECSQTMGHDKMYWYQQDPGMELHLIHYSYGVNSTEKGDLSSESTVSRIRTEHFPLTLESARPSHTSQYLCASTEAGKDTGELFFGEGSRLTVL.

The chain recombines TRBV6-5 with TRBJ1-6; no clear D gene. V shed 6 bases and J shed 15 bases, with 21 bases lying between them. This CDR3 has 14 amino acids. The germline V gene encodes CDR1 MNHEY and CDR2 SVGAGI. The CDR3 DNA sequence: TGTGCCAGCAGCCTTGAATTTGAACTAAATCTCCTCCACTTT. Translating it yields CASSLEFELNLLHF.

The chain has TRBV30 and TRBJ2-2; TRBD2 is a possible D gene (6 bases). V gave up 4 bases and J gave up 7 bases, with 22 bases separating them. CDR1 is GTSNPN and CDR2 is SVGIG in the germline V gene (reference sequence). This CDR3 contains 16 residues. The CDR3 DNA is TGTGCCTGGAATGGAGTTGGGAATCTCGGGGGCGGGGAGCTGTTTTTT. This codes for CAWNGVGNLGGGELFF.

The V call is TRBV28, the J call TRBJ2-2, with TRBD2 as a possible D gene (6 bases). There are 16 residues in the CDR3. The germline gives CDR1 MDHEN, CDR2 SYDVKM. With 3 bases removed from V and 6 bases from J, the gap between germline ends came to 17 bases. This chain's CDR3 is CASSFLALGGAGELFF. CDR3 sequence (DNA): TGTGCCAGCAGTTTTCTAGCGCTCGGTGGGGCCGGGGAGCTGTTTTTT.

This clone occurred once. The CDR3 sequence: CASSSRGHYGYTF. As DNA, the CDR3 is TGTGCCAGCAGCTCCAGGGGGCACTATGGCTACACCTTC. V is TRBV11-3 and J is TRBJ1-2; TRBD1 matches at 8 bases. Germline values: CDR1 SGHNT, CDR2 YENEEA. J lost 3 bases, V lost 4 bases, and 1 base had no gene match. The CDR3 is 13 residues long.

The genes are TRBV19 and TRBJ2-7; TRBD1 matches 8 bases. The CDR3 runs 14 residues. With V trimmed by 7 bases and J by 3 bases, 8 bases remained unmatched. The germline V gene has CDR1 LNHDA and CDR2 SQIVND (reference sequence). The CDR3 spells CASTPGQDDYEQYF. The CDR3 DNA follows: TGTGCCAGTACACCGGGACAGGATGACTACGAGCAGTACTTC. Based on the CDR3 plus reference TRBV19 and TRBJ2-7, the full variable domain is DGGITQSPKYLFRKEGQNVTLSCEQNLNHDAMYWYRQDPGQGLRLIYYSQIVNDFQKGDIAEGYSVSREKKESFPLTVTSAQKNPTAFYLCASTPGQDDYEQYFGPGTRLTVT.

Turning to this clone: The junction differs from germline at one of its ends, possibly a read error. The chain carries TRBV5-1 and TRBJ2-7; 10 bases line up with TRBD1. The germline V gene encodes CDR1 SGHRS and CDR2 YFSETQ. This CDR3 has 12 amino acids. CDR3 DNA: TGCGCCAGCAGCTTGGATAGGACAGGGGGTAAATTC. Amino acid sequence: CASSLDRTGGKF.

This chain links TRBV10-3 with TRBJ1-5; D remains unclear. V lost 4 bases to trimming and J lost 0 bases, with 10 bases between them. Looked up from germline, CDR1 is ENHRY and CDR2 is SYGVKD. The CDR3 contains 15 residues. The CDR3 loop reads CAISAEIYSNQPQHF. CDR3 coding DNA: TGTGCCATCAGTGCTGAGATTTATAGCAATCAGCCCCAGCATTTT.

The chain links TRBV11-2 to TRBJ2-5; TRBD1 agrees at 8 bases. The CDR3 is 15 amino acids. Per germline, CDR1 SGHAT and CDR2 FQNNGV. Germline trimming cut 4 bases from V and 7 bases from J; bases unmatched to any gene: 11. CDR3 residues: CASSYQGALEGTQYF. The CDR3 region has the DNA TGTGCCAGCAGCTACCAGGGGGCTCTGGAAGGGACCCAGTACTTC. The variable domain in full, with the rest retrieved from reference TRBV11-2 and TRBJ2-5, is EAGVAQSPRYKIIEKRQSVAFWCNPISGHATLYWYQQILGQGPKLLIQFQNNGVVDDSQLPKDRFSAERLKGVDSTLKIQPAKLEDSAVYLCASSYQGALEGTQYFGPGTRLLVL.

The chain recombines TRBV5-5 with TRBJ1-1; perhaps TRBD1 as D (6 bases). Germline CDR1 and CDR2: SGHKS and YYEKEE (reference sequence). V was pared by 2 bases and J by 10 bases, with 15 bases between. This CDR3 region has 13 residues. Written as DNA, the CDR3 is TGTGCCAGCAGCTTAGACAGGTTTGGAGGAGCTTTCTTT. Its translation is CASSLDRFGGAFF.

This rearrangement joins TRBV29-1 to TRBJ1-1, with D possibly TRBD1 on 5 matching bases. Germline V gene data show CDR1 as SQVTM and CDR2 as ANQGSEA. The V end was cut by 5 bases, the J end by 1 base, with 14 bases between. The CDR3 loop spans 14 amino acids. The CDR3 is CSVRQGIGNTEAFF. In DNA, the CDR3 is TGCAGCGTTCGGCAGGGTATTGGGAACACTGAAGCTTTCTTT. Full variable domain (outside the CDR3, taken from reference TRBV29-1 and TRBJ1-1): SAVISQKPSRDICQRGTSLTIQCQVDSQVTMMFWYRQQPGQSLTLIATANQGSEATYESGFVIDKFPISRPNLTFSTLTVSNMSPEDSSIYLCSVRQGIGNTEAFFGQGTRLTVV.

The genes are TRBV7-8 and TRBJ1-1; perhaps TRBD1 as D (5 bases). The V and J ends lost 3 bases and 4 bases respectively, with 9 bases between them. The CDR3 sequence is 13 residues long. The germline gives CDR1 SGHVS, CDR2 FQNEAQ. CDR3 nucleotides: TGTGCCAGCAGCTTTAGGGGTATCACTGAAGCTTTCTTT. Translated, it gives CASSFRGITEAFF.

V is TRBV4-1 and J is TRBJ1-5; a possible D gene is TRBD1 (5 bases). The V gene's germline CDR1 is MGHRA and CDR2 YSYEKL. Trimming took 1 base from V and 5 from J, leaving 12 bases between them. This CDR3 comprises 15 residues. In DNA form, the CDR3 reads TGCGCCAGCAGCCAAGTAGGGGTGGGTTATCAGCCCCAGCATTTT. Its protein product is CASSQVGVGYQPQHF.

The chain recombines TRBV5-4 with TRBJ1-2; 8 nucleotides align to TRBD1. The CDR3 covers 13 residues. The V segment lost 4 bases and the J segment 4 bases; nucleotides outside the gene matches: 3. The germline V gene has CDR1 SGHNT and CDR2 YYREEE (reference sequence). CDR3 in DNA: TGTGCCAGCAGCCCCACAGGGGGCTATGGCTACACCTTC. Residues: CASSPTGGYGYTF.

The CDR3 DNA sequence: TGTGCCAGCAGCCGGGGAGAAGCGACCCAGTACTTC. Translated: CASSRGEATQYF. The chain employs TRBV3-1 (or the pseudogene TRBV3-2) and TRBJ2-5, with D possibly matching TRBD2 (5 bases). This CDR3 region has 12 residues. V was pared by 4 bases and J by 7 bases, with 10 bases between. The germline gives CDR1 LGHDT, CDR2 YNNKEL (reference sequence).

The count of this clone is one. The rearrangement links TRBV5-1 to TRBJ2-5; D gene unclear. The V end was cut by 4 bases, the J end by 2 bases, with 9 bases between. The germline gives CDR1 SGHRS, CDR2 YFSETQ. The CDR3 runs 13 residues. The CDR3 is CASSPRTQETQYF. The CDR3 DNA follows: TGCGCCAGCAGCCCACGCACTCAAGAGACCCAGTACTTC.

The chain uses TRBV7-9 and TRBJ1-2, with no clear D. Per germline, CDR1 SEHNR and CDR2 FQNEAQ (reference sequence). V lost 5 bases, J lost 6 bases, and 13 bases lay in between. The CDR3 consists of 13 residues. The CDR3 region is CASSRVTRDGYTF. CDR3 DNA sequence: TGTGCCAGCAGCAGAGTCACGAGGGATGGCTACACCTTC.

This chain joins TRBV5-1 and TRBJ2-5; TRBD1 matches 9 bases. Germline CDR1 SGHRS, CDR2 YFSETQ. This CDR3 contains 14 residues. After removal of 5 bases from V and 4 bases from J, the junction contained 6 bases not matched to a gene. The CDR3 region has the DNA TGCGCCAGCAGAACAGGGGGCGCCGGAGAGACCCAGTACTTC. As protein: CASRTGGAGETQYF.

The J gene is TRBJ2-3, the V gene TRBV10-3, with TRBD2 matching over 12 bases. Germline CDR1 ENHRY, CDR2 SYGVKD. V lost 7 bases to trimming and J lost 1 base; unmatched junction nucleotides: 9. The CDR3 is made up of 17 amino acids. CDR3 protein: CAIKEPTSGGRTDTQYF. DNA of the CDR3: TGTGCCATCAAGGAGCCCACTAGCGGGGGGCGCACAGATACGCAGTATTTT.

This chain joins TRBV5-1 and TRBJ2-2; a possible D gene is TRBD2 (5 bases). This CDR3 has 15 amino acids. Trimming shortened V by 0 bases and J by 6 bases, and 12 bases separated the two germline ends. Looked up from germline, CDR1 is SGHRS and CDR2 is YFSETQ. CDR3 in amino acids: CASSLVGVTAGELFF. The DNA of the CDR3 is TGCGCCAGCAGCTTGGTCGGGGTTACGGCCGGGGAGCTGTTTTTT.

J is TRBJ1-4 and V is TRBV7-9; TRBD1 aligns across 8 bases. Germline V gene data show CDR1 as SEHNR and CDR2 as FQNEAQ (reference sequence). The CDR3 totals 14 residues. V dropped 1 base and J dropped 6; count of bases not matched to a gene: 1. In DNA form, the CDR3 reads TGTGCCAGCAGCTTAGGGACAGGGTATGAAAAACTGTTTTTT. Translating it yields CASSLGTGYEKLFF.